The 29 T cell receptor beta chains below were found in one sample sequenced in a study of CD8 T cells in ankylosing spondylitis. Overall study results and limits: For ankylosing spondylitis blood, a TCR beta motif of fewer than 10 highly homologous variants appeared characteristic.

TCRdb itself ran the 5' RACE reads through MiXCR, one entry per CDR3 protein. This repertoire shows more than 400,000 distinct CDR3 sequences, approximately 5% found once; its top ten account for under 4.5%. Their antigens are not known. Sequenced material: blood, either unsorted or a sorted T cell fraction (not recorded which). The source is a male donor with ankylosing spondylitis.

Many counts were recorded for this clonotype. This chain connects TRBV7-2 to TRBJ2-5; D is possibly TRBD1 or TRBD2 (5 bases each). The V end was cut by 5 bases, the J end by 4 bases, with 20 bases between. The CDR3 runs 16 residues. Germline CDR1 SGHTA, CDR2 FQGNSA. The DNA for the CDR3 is TGTGCCAGCAGCCCCATGCGGGTCGGGGCGGGAGAGACCCAGTACTTC. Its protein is CASSPMRVGAGETQYF. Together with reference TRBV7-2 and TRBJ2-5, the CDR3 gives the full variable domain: GAGVSQSPSNKVTEKGKDVELRCDPISGHTALYWYRQSLGQGLEFLIYFQGNSAPDKSGLPSDRFSAERTGGSVSTLTIQRTQQEDSAVYLCASSPMRVGAGETQYFGPGTRLLVL.

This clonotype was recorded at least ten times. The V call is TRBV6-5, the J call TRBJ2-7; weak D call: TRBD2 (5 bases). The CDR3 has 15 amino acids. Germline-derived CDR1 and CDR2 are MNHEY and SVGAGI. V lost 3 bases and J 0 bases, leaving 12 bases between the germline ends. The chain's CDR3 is CASSYSDASSYEQYF. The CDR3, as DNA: TGTGCCAGCAGTTATAGCGACGCTAGCTCCTACGAGCAGTACTTC.

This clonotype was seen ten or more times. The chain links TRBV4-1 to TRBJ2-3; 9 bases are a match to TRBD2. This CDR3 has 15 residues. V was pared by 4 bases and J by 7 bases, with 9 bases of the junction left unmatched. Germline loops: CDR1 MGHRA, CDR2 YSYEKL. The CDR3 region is CASSLIAGARNTQYF. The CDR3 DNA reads TGCGCCAGCAGCCTCATAGCGGGAGCTCGAAATACGCAGTATTTT.

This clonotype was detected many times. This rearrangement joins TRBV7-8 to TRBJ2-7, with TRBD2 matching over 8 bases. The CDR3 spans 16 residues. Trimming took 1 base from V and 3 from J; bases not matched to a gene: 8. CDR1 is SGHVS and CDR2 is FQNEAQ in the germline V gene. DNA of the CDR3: TGTGCCAGCAGCTTAGGTGTTACTAGCGGAGTCTACGAGCAGTACTTC. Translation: CASSLGVTSGVYEQYF. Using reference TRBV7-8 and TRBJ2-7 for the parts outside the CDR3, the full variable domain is GAGVSQSPRYKVAKRGQDVALRCDPISGHVSLFWYQQALGQGPEFLTYFQNEAQLDKSGLPSDRFFAERPEGSVSTLKIQRTQQEDSAVYLCASSLGVTSGVYEQYFGPGTRLTVT.

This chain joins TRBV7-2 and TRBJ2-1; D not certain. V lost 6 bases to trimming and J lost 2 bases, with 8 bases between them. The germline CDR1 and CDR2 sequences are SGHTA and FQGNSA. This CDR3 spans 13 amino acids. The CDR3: CASSGHTYNEQFF. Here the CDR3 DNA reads TGTGCCAGCAGTGGGCACACCTACAATGAGCAGTTCTTC.

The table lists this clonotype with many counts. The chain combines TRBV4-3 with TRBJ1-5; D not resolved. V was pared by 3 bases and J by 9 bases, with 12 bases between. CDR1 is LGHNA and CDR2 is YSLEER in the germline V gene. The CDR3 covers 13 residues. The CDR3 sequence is CASSQDVFGPQHF. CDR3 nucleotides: TGCGCCAGCAGCCAGGACGTTTTTGGGCCCCAGCATTTT.

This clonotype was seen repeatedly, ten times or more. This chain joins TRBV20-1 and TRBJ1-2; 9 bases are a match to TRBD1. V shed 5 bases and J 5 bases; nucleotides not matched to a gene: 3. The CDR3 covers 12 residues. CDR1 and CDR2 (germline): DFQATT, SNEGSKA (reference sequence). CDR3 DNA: TGCAGTGCTTGGGACAGGGCTTATGGCTACACCTTC. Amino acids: CSAWDRAYGYTF.

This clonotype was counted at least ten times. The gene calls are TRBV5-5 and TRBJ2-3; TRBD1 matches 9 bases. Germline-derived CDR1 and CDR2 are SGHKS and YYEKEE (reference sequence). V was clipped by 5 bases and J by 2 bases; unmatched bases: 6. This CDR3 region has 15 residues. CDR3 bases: TGTGCCAGCAGTCGACAGGGGGGGATCACAGATACGCAGTATTTT. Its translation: CASSRQGGITDTQYF.

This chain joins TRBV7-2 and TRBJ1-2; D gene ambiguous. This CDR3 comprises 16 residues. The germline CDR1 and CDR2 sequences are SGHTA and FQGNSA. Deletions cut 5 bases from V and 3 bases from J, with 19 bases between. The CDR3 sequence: CASSPSSATPDYGYTF. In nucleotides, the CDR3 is TGTGCCAGCAGCCCTTCCTCGGCTACCCCGGACTATGGCTACACCTTC. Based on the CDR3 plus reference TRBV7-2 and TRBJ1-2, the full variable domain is GAGVSQSPSNKVTEKGKDVELRCDPISGHTALYWYRQSLGQGLEFLIYFQGNSAPDKSGLPSDRFSAERTGGSVSTLTIQRTQQEDSAVYLCASSPSSATPDYGYTFGSGTRLTVV.

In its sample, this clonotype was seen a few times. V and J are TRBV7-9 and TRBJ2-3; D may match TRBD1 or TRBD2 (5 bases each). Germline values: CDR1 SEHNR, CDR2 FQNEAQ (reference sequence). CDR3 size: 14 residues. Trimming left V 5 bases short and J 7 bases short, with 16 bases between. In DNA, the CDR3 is TGTGCCAGCAGCCTAGGGCAGGGAGAGAATACGCAGTATTTT. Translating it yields CASSLGQGENTQYF.

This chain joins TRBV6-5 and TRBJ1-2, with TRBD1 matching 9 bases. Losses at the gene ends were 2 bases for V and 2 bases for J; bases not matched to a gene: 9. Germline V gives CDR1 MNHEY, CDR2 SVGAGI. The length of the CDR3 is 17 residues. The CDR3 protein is CASSYRQNRGRNYGYTF. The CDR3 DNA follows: TGTGCCAGCAGTTACCGCCAAAACAGGGGGCGAAACTATGGCTACACCTTC.

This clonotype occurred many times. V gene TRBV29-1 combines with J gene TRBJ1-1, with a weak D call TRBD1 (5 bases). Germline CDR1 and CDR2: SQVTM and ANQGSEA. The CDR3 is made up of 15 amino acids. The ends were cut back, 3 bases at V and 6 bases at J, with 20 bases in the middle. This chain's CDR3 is CSVERQGFGDSEAFF. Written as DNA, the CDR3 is TGCAGCGTTGAGAGGCAGGGTTTTGGTGACTCTGAAGCTTTCTTT.

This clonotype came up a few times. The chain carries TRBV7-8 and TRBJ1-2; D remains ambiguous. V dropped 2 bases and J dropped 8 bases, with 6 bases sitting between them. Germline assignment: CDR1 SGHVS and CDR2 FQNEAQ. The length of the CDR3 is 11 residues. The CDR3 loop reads CASSLHGGYTF. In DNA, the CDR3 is TGTGCCAGCAGCTTACATGGGGGCTACACCTTC.

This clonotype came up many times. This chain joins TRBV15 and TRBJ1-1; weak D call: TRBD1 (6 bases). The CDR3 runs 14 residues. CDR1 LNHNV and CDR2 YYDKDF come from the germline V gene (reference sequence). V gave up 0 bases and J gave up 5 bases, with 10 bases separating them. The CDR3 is CATSRERGGTEAFF. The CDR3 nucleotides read TGTGCCACCAGCAGAGAGAGGGGGGGGACTGAAGCTTTCTTT. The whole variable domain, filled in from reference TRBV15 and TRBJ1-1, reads DAMVIQNPRYQVTQFGKPVTLSCSQTLNHNVMYWYQQKSSQAPKLLFHYYDKDFNNEADTPDNFQSRRPNTSFCFLDIRSPGLGDTAMYLCATSRERGGTEAFFGQGTRLTVV.

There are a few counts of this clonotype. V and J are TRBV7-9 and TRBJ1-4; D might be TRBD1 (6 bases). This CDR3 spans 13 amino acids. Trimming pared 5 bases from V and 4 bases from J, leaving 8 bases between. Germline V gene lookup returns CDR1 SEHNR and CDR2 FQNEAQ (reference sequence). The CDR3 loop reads CASSGQNNEKLFF. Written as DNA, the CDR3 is TGTGCCAGCAGCGGACAGAATAATGAAAAACTGTTTTTT.

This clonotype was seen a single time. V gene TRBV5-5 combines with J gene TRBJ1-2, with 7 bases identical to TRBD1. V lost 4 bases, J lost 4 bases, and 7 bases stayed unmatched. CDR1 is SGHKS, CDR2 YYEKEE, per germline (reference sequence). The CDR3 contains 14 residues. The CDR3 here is CASSLGQAIYGYTF. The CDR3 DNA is TGTGCCAGCAGCCTTGGACAGGCGATCTATGGCTACACCTTC.

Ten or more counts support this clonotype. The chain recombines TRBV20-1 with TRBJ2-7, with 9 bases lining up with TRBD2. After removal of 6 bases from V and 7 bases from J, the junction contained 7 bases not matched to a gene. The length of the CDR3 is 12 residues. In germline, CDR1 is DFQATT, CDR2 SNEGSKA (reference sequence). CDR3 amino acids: CSAAGGAEEQYF. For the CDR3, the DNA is TGCAGTGCCGCGGGGGGGGCTGAAGAGCAGTACTTC.

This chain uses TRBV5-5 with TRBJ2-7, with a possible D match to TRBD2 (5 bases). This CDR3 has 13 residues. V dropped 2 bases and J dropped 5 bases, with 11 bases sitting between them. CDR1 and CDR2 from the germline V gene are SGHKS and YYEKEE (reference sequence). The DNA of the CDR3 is TGTGCCAGCAGCTTACTAGTTATCCACGAGCAGTACTTC. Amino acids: CASSLLVIHEQYF.

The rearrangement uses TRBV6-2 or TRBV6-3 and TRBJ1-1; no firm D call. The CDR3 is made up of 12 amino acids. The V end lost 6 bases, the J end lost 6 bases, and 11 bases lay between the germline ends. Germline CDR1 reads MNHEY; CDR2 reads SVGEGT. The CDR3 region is CASSRGLAEAFF. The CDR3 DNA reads TGTGCCAGCAGCCGAGGCTTGGCTGAAGCTTTCTTT.

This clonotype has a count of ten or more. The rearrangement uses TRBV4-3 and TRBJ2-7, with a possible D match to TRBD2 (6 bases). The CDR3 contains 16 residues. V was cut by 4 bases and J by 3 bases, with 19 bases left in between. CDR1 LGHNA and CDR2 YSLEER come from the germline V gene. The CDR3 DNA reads TGCGCCAGCAGCCTCGACTGGGAGGAGGGTCACTACGAGCAGTACTTC. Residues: CASSLDWEEGHYEQYF.

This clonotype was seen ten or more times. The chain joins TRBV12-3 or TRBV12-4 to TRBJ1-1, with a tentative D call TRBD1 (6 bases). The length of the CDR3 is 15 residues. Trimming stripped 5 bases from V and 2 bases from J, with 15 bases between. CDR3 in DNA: TGTGCCAGCAGTCCAGCGGGGGCACTCAACACTGAAGCTTTCTTT. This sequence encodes CASSPAGALNTEAFF.

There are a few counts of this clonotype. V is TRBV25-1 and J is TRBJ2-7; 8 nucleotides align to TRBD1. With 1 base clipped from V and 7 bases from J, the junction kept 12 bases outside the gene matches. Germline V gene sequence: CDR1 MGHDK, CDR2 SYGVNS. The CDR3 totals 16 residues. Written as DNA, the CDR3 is TGTGCCAGCAGTGAATTGGGACAGGCAAACTACGTAGAGCAGTACTTC. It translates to CASSELGQANYVEQYF.

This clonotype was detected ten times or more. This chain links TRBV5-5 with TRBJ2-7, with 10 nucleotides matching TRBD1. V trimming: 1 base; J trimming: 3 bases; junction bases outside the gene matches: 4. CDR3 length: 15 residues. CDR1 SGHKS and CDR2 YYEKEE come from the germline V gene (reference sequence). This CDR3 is CASSLYRDRGYEQYF. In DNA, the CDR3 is TGTGCCAGCAGCTTGTATCGGGACAGGGGCTACGAGCAGTACTTC.

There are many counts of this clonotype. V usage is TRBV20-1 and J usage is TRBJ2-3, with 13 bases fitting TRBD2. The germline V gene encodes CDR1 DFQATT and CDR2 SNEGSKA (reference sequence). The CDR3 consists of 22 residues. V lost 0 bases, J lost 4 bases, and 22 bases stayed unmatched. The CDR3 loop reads CSARDLGRLAGGIGIGADTQYF. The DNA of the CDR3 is TGCAGTGCTAGAGATCTCGGGCGACTAGCGGGAGGAATTGGGATCGGAGCAGATACGCAGTATTTT.

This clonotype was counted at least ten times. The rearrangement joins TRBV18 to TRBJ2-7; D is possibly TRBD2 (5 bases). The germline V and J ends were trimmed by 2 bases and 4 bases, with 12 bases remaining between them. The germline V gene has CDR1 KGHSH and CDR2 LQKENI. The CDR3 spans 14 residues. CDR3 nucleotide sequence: TGTGCCAGCTCACCATCCGACTACCTATACGAGCAGTACTTC. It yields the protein CASSPSDYLYEQYF.

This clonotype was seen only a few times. The CDR3 here is CASSYCGGLAENNEQFF. Here the CDR3 DNA reads TGTGCCAGCAGTTATTGCGGGGGACTAGCGGAAAACAATGAGCAGTTCTTC. The chain combines TRBV6-9 with TRBJ2-1, with 11 bases identical to TRBD2. CDR1 and CDR2 (germline): MNHGY, SVAAGI. V dropped 1 base and J dropped 5; count of bases not matched to a gene: 7. CDR3 length: 17 amino acids.

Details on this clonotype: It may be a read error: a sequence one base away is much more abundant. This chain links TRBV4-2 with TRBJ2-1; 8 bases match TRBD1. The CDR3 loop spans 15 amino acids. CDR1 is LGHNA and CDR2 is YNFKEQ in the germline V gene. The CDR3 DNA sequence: TGTGCCAGAAGCCAAGATAACAGGGGGGTAAATGAGCAGTTCTTC. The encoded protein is CARSQDNRGVNEQFF.

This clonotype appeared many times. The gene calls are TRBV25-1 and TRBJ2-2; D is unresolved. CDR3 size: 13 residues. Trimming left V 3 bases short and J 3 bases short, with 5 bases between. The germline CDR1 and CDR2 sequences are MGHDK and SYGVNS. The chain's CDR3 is CASSDRYTGELFF. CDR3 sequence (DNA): TGTGCCAGCAGTGACAGATACACCGGGGAGCTGTTTTTT.

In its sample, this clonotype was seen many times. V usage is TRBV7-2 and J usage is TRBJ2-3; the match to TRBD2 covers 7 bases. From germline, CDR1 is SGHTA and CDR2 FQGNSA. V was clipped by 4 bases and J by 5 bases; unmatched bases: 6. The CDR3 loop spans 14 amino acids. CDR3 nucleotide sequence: TGTGCCAGCAGCTCTAGCGGATACTTAGATACGCAGTATTTT. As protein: CASSSSGYLDTQYF.